The 21 T cell receptor beta chains presented below share a single source sample, sequenced in a study of shared clonotypes between healthy human individuals. The assay was immunoSEQ multiplex PCR, and TCRdb's table has in-frame clones only and misses some. Among about half a million clones listed, about 84% were seen once. Sequenced material: PBMCs. These receptors were taken from a middle-aged woman in good health. Some clones in this sample may be carry-over from other donors' samples.

This clone was detected only a few times. J is TRBJ2-7 and V is TRBV11-3; 8 nucleotides line up with TRBD2. V gave up 5 bases and J gave up 6 bases; unmatched junction bases: 6. In germline, CDR1 is SGHNT, CDR2 YENEEA. The CDR3 has 13 amino acids. This CDR3 reads CASSPGLASEQYF. CDR3 coding DNA: TGTGCCAGCAGCCCCGGACTAGCAAGCGAGCAGTACTTC.

In its sample, this clone was seen once. The rearrangement links TRBV19 to TRBJ1-5; D remains unclear. CDR3 size: 13 residues. Per germline, CDR1 LNHDA and CDR2 SQIVND (reference sequence). Between the trimmed V and J ends, which lost 6 bases and 6 bases, there was a span of 12 bases. The CDR3 region is CASSVGWGQPQHF. DNA of the CDR3: TGTGCCAGTAGCGTCGGTTGGGGTCAGCCCCAGCATTTT.

The chain recombines TRBV7-6 with TRBJ2-1; D possibly corresponds to TRBD2 (5 bases). This CDR3 comprises 20 residues. Trimming removed 0 bases from V and 0 bases from J, with 21 bases in between. Looked up from germline, CDR1 is SGHVS and CDR2 is FNYEAQ. The CDR3 is CASSLAVGSSTGGSYNEQFF. CDR3 DNA: TGTGCCAGCAGCTTAGCGGTCGGCTCGTCAACTGGAGGCTCCTACAATGAGCAGTTCTTC.

The chain combines TRBV15 with TRBJ2-2; D may be TRBD1 (6 bases). The CDR3 loop spans 15 amino acids. V was trimmed by 5 bases and J by 3 bases, leaving 13 bases between them. Looked up from germline, CDR1 is LNHNV and CDR2 is YYDKDF (reference sequence). The DNA of the CDR3 is TGTGCCACCAGCGACCGGGACAAGTACACCGGGGAGCTGTTTTTT. Its protein product is CATSDRDKYTGELFF.

The rearrangement links TRBV6-5 to TRBJ1-2; D is ambiguous. The CDR3 loop spans 12 amino acids. V lost 0 bases and J 1 base, leaving 0 bases between the germline ends. Looked up from germline, CDR1 is MNHEY and CDR2 is SVGAGI. The CDR3 region is CASSYSNYGYTF. The DNA of the CDR3 is TGTGCCAGCAGTTACTCTAACTATGGCTACACCTTC.

The chain links TRBV9 to TRBJ2-7; 11 bases match TRBD2. Germline V lookup: CDR1 SGDLS, CDR2 YYNGEE. This CDR3 spans 16 amino acids. V shed 4 bases, J shed 6 bases, and the junction held 12 bases outside the gene matches. CDR3 region: CASSPLTSGDPSEQYF. CDR3 sequence (DNA): TGTGCCAGCAGCCCCCTGACTAGCGGGGACCCCTCCGAGCAGTACTTC.

This chain connects TRBV5-1 to TRBJ2-3; no reliable D call. This CDR3 region has 14 residues. Germline lookup yields CDR1 SGHRS and CDR2 YFSETQ. The V end was cut by 0 bases, the J end by 4 bases, with 9 bases between. CDR3 region: CASSLGTASDTQYF. The CDR3 nucleotides read TGCGCCAGCAGCTTGGGGACGGCATCAGATACGCAGTATTTT.

On this clone itself: This may be a read error, as it is one base from a much larger clone. The chain employs TRBV5-8 and TRBJ2-3, with D perhaps matching TRBD1 or TRBD2 (7 bases each). This CDR3 is built from 15 residues. CDR1 is SGHTS and CDR2 is YDEGEE in the germline V gene. The V end lost 3 bases, the J end lost 7 bases, and 18 bases lay between the germline ends. In DNA form, the CDR3 reads TGTGCCAGCAGCTGGCGGGGAGGGGGCGCATATACGCAGTATTTT. It codes for CASSWRGGGAYTQYF.

The rearrangement uses TRBV7-6 and TRBJ2-5, with 8 bases that match TRBD1. The J call could be wrong; TRBJ2-7 is a better fit for the DNA end. The CDR3 spans 16 residues. The germline V gene has CDR1 SGHVS and CDR2 FNYEAQ. CDR3 nucleotide sequence: TGTGCCAGCAGCTCCCTCGGACAGGGTGGGTCCTACGAGCAGTACTTC. Protein sequence: CASSSLGQGGSYEQYF.

Worth noting for this clone: Other DNA sequences of this sample code for an identical CDR3. J is TRBJ2-5 and V is TRBV30; either TRBD1 or TRBD2 may supply D (5 bases each). The CDR3 consists of 11 residues. V dropped 1 base and J dropped 5 bases, with 5 bases sitting between them. Germline loops: CDR1 GTSNPN, CDR2 SVGIG (reference sequence). The CDR3 nucleotides read TGTGCCTGGAGTGGGGGGGAGACCCAGTACTTC. As protein: CAWSGGETQYF.

The chain employs TRBV19 and TRBJ2-2, with D unresolved. The V gene's germline CDR1 is LNHDA and CDR2 SQIVND (reference sequence). The CDR3 runs 11 residues. Between the trimmed V and J ends, which lost 6 bases and 7 bases, there was a span of 6 bases. The CDR3 nucleotides read TGTGCCAGTAGGGTCTTCGGGGAGCTGTTTTTT. Translated: CASRVFGELFF.

This sequence joins TRBV2 and TRBJ2-5; 10 bases agree with TRBD1. V shed 5 bases and J 5 bases; nucleotides not matched to a gene: 2. CDR3 length: 13 amino acids. Germline CDR1 is SNHLY and CDR2 is FYNNEI. CDR3 nucleotide sequence: TGTGCCAGCAGTTGGGGACAGGGGGAGACCCAGTACTTC. It translates to CASSWGQGETQYF.

This clone was observed a few times. This chain links TRBV11-3 with TRBJ1-1; D is perhaps TRBD1 (6 bases). The germline CDR1 and CDR2 sequences are SGHNT and YENEEA. V dropped 1 base and J dropped 0 bases, with 15 bases sitting between them. This CDR3 is 17 amino acids long. As DNA, the CDR3 is TGTGCCAGCAGCTTAGTAGAGGAGACAGGACTGAACACTGAAGCTTTCTTT. It specifies CASSLVEETGLNTEAFF.

This chain joins TRBV7-9 and TRBJ2-3; D may match TRBD1 or TRBD2 (6 bases each). Germline CDR1 reads SEHNR; CDR2 reads FQNEAQ (reference sequence). V was trimmed by 1 base and J by 5 bases, leaving 10 bases between them. This CDR3 is 14 amino acids long. CDR3: CASSLGRGGDTQYF. DNA of the CDR3: TGTGCCAGCAGCTTAGGCAGGGGAGGAGATACGCAGTATTTT.

The chain has TRBV6-5 and TRBJ1-6; maybe TRBD1 (5 bases). This CDR3 region has 15 residues. Trimming stripped 6 bases from V and 7 bases from J, with 16 bases between. Per the germline V gene, CDR1 is MNHEY and CDR2 is SVGAGI. The CDR3 region is CASRDTFKVNSPLHF. CDR3 DNA sequence: TGTGCCAGCAGGGACACCTTTAAGGTGAATTCACCCCTCCACTTT.

The V gene is TRBV7-9, the J gene TRBJ2-2; TRBD1 matches at 8 bases. CDR1 SEHNR and CDR2 FQNEAQ come from the germline V gene (reference sequence). This CDR3 has 15 residues. Trimming removed 3 bases from V and 7 bases from J; junction bases left unmatched: 7. The CDR3 DNA reads TGTGCCAGCAGCTTCGAGACAGGGGTTAGCGGGGAGCTGTTTTTT. Its translation: CASSFETGVSGELFF.

This clone was found a few times. The V and J genes are TRBV10-2 and TRBJ2-5; TRBD2 aligns across 8 bases. V shed 3 bases and J 0 bases; nucleotides not matched to a gene: 3. Germline V gives CDR1 WSHSY, CDR2 SAAADI. The CDR3 runs 15 residues. CDR3 sequence: CASSDRAGDQETQYF. CDR3 bases: TGCGCCAGCAGTGATCGAGCGGGGGACCAAGAGACCCAGTACTTC.

This sequence joins TRBV4-2 and TRBJ2-5, with 9 bases fitting TRBD1. This CDR3 contains 15 residues. The junction had 9 bases not matched to a gene; V was cut back by 7 bases and J by 3 bases. Germline V gene sequence: CDR1 LGHNA, CDR2 YNFKEQ. The CDR3 protein is CASIEAGTGKETQYF. In DNA, the CDR3 is TGTGCCAGCATCGAAGCCGGGACAGGGAAAGAGACCCAGTACTTC.

The chain has TRBV27 and TRBJ1-1; D gene unclear. This CDR3 has 14 residues. Germline CDR1 and CDR2: MNHEY and SMNVEV (reference sequence). Trimming took off 4 bases at V and 3 bases at J, with 12 bases between the two ends. CDR3 bases: TGTGCCAGCAGTTCCCGGGAGAGGGACACTGAAGCTTTCTTT. Translation: CASSSRERDTEAFF.

This clone was seen a single time. The chain uses TRBV19 and TRBJ1-1, with 8 bases fitting TRBD1. The V segment lost 0 bases and the J segment 0 bases; nucleotides outside the gene matches: 3. This CDR3 has 16 residues. Germline CDR1 LNHDA, CDR2 SQIVND (reference sequence). The CDR3 DNA follows: TGTGCCAGTAGTATAGACAGGGGGCACTTGAACACTGAAGCTTTCTTT. Translated, it gives CASSIDRGHLNTEAFF.

This clone was counted many times. This chain joins TRBV14 and TRBJ1-5; 9 bases map to TRBD1. The germline V gene has CDR1 SGHDN and CDR2 FVKESK. V trimming: 4 bases; J trimming: 4 bases; junction bases outside the gene matches: 5. The CDR3 contains 15 residues. CDR3 residues: CASSPPGQGNQPQHF. DNA for the CDR3: TGTGCCAGCAGCCCTCCCGGACAGGGGAATCAGCCCCAGCATTTT.